This T cell receptor beta chain was profiled in a study of blood T cell repertoires in COVID-19. The CDR3 is 16 residues long. From germline, CDR1 is MRHNA and CDR2 SNTAGT. The junction had 14 bases not matched to a gene; V was cut back by 6 bases and J by 4 bases. Clones were sequenced by immunoSEQ multiplex PCR, and TCRdb holds only the in-frame ones, with some missing. The table shows a few hundred thousand clones, with roughly 80% occurring only once. Sample: PBMCs or T cells enriched from blood (not recorded which). The receptor was isolated from a man between 40 and 49 years old who had been exposed to COVID-19. This rearrangement joins TRBV6-4 to TRBJ1-2; 7 nucleotides agree with TRBD1. The DNA of the CDR3 is TGTGCCAGCAGCCCAACCGGGACAGCCTCTCCCTATGGCTACACCTTC. The encoded protein is CASSPTGTASPYGYTF.